The text below deals with one T cell receptor beta chain. The specificity of this receptor is unknown. No much larger clone exists at a distance of one base, and base qualities are not known. The data were taken from a study of OX40 agonist ivuxolimab in advanced cancers. Study-wide context: Ivuxolimab was an agonistic, fully human IgG2 monoclonal antibody directed against OX40 (CD134), a costimulatory receptor. The monotherapy dose-escalation portion (N ≈ 55 patients) of the phase I ivuxolimab trial is reported in the paper. Partial responses were achieved by three dose-escalation patients, of whom one had hepatocellular carcinoma and two had cutaneous melanoma. The dose-escalation cohort was 82.7% male with a mean age of roughly 60 years, ranging from about 20 to 85. Intravenous ivuxolimab was administered to patients every 2 weeks at six dose levels: 0.01, 0.1, 0.3, 1.5, 3 and 10 mg/kg. Patients were allowed to have had prior anti-PD-1, anti-PD-L1 or anti-CTLA-4 therapy, and 40% of the dose-escalation patients had previously received checkpoint inhibitors. The purpose of peripheral TCRbeta sequencing was to test whether ivuxolimab changed TCR sequence diversity and led to clonal T-cell expansion. Among the 52 dose-escalation patients, around 20 had hepatocellular carcinoma, around 15 melanoma, 9 renal cell carcinoma and 9 head and neck cancer.

V lost 2 bases and J lost 12 bases, and the count of bases not matched to a germline gene is 9. Taken from the germline V gene (reference sequence), the CDR1 and CDR2 loops are MNHEY and SMNVEV. The CDR3 runs 14 amino acids, cysteine and phenylalanine included. The sequence is cut down to CDR3 DNA, 42 bases in frame from base 1. For sequencing of the TCRbeta CDR3 region, genomic DNA was extracted from the sorted cells. The immunoSEQ Assay was used for sequencing of TCRbeta CDR3 regions. TCRdb carries this immuneACCESS record with in-frame sequences only. Its versions omit some clonotypes, under half of them owing to an unresolved V gene in the studies checked, with the rest unexplained. The sample records under 85,000 clones, nearly 95% of which are singletons. The leading ten clones occupy roughly 20% of the sample. Overall results and qualifications from the work: In partial responders in the 0.1-3.0 mg/kg groups, normalized peripheral clonal expansion was found to be among the lowest, especially among CD8+ T cells. Low levels of normalized T-cell clonal expansion were also seen in some nonresponding patients. At doses from 0.1 to 3.0 mg/kg, clonal expansion was seen in both CD4+ and CD8+ blood T cells between baseline and week 6. Antigen specificity was not determined for the clonally expanded peripheral T cells. After ivuxolimab, CD8+ T cells had more expanded clones than CD4+ T cells on average.

Patients with a history of autoimmune disease or receiving systemic immunosuppression were excluded from the trial. Peripheral blood for TCR sequencing was collected from all dose cohorts at baseline, on cycle 4 day 1, and on cycle 7 day 1. Samples came from an open-label, multicenter, first-in-human phase I dose-escalation trial of ivuxolimab. Adults with locally advanced or metastatic head and neck squamous cell, hepatocellular, melanoma or renal cell carcinoma were enrolled in the trial. Before TCR sequencing, CD4+ and CD8+ T cells were separately sorted from peripheral blood. This chain is built from TRBV27 and TRBJ1-4; TRBD1 matches 7 bases in the middle. The sample here was CD4+ or CD8+ T cells sorted from blood, taken in a trial of the OX40 agonist ivuxolimab. The TCR comes from an adult with an advanced solid tumor such as melanoma, head and neck, liver or kidney cancer. The CDR3 region reads CASSLRTGGRELFF. The sequenced DNA: TGTGCCAGCAGTTTAAGGACAGGCGGAAGGGAACTGTTTTTT.